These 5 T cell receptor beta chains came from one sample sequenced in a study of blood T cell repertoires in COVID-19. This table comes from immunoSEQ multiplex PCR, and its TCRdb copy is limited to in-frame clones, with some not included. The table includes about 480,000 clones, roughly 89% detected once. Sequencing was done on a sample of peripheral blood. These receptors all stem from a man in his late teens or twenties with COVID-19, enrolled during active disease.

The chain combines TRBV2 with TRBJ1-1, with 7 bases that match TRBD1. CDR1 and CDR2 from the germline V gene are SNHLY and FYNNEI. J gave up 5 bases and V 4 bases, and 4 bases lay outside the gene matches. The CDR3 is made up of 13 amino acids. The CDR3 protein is CASSVTGETEAFF. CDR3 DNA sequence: TGTGCCAGCAGTGTCACAGGGGAAACTGAAGCTTTCTTT. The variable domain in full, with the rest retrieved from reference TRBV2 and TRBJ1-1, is EPEVTQTPSHQVTQMGQEVILRCVPISNHLYFYWYRQILGQKVEFLVSFYNNEISEKSEIFDDQFSVERPDGSNFTLKIRSTKLEDSAMYFCASSVTGETEAFFGQGTRLTVV.

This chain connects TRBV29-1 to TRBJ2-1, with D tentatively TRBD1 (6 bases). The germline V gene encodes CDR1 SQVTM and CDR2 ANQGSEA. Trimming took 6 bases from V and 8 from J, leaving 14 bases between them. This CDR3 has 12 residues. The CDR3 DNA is TGCAGCGTATCAGACAGGCCCCATGAGCAGTTCTTC. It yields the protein CSVSDRPHEQFF.

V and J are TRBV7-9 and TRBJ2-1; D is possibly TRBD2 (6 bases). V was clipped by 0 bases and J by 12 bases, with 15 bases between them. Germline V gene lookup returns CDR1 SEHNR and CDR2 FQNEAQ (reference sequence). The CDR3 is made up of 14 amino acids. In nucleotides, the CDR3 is TGTGCCAGCAGCTTAGCAGGAGGGTTCCTTTGGCAGTTCTTC. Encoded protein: CASSLAGGFLWQFF.

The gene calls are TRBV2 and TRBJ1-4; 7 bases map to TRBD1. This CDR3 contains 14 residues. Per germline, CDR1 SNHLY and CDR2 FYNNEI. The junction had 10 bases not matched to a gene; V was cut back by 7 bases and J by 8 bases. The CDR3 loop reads CASTDRASWEKLFF. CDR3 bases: TGTGCCAGCACCGACAGGGCCAGCTGGGAAAAACTGTTTTTT.

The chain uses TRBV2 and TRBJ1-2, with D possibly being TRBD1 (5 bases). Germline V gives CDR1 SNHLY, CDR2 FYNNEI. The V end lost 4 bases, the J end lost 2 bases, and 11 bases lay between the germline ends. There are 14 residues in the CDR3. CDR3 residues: CASSVDTENYGYTF. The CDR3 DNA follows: TGTGCCAGCAGTGTGGACACGGAGAACTATGGCTACACCTTC.